A selection of T cell receptor beta chains follows, all from one sample in a study of human T cells and chemical hapten exposure. In TCRdb, the RACE reads were re-called with MiXCR into one record per CDR3 protein. The repertoire has some 70,000 distinct CDR3 sequences, approximately 11% of them found once; the top ten carry 4.5% to 6.5%. The sequences come from whole blood, collected in connection with sensitization to the hapten diphenylcyclopropenone (DPC). Receptor source: a woman aged 45-60 years with alopecia areata. Some clones in this sample may be carry-over from other donors' samples. Both conserved end residues are part of each CDR3. Each record gives: D gene, J gene, V gene, clone size, CDR3 length, CDR3 DNA, CDR3 protein. D genes are given only for firm matches. Clone size is stated in some rows and not others, as once, few, many or a class when expanded.

d_call: -
j_call: TRBJ1-5
v_call: TRBV27
clone_size: many
cdr3_length: 13
cdr3_nt: TGTGCCAGCAGTTTAAATTGGAATCAGCCCCAGCATTTT
cdr3_aa: CASSLNWNQPQHF

d_call: -
j_call: TRBJ1-1
v_call: TRBV6-6
clone_size: -
cdr3_length: 13
cdr3_nt: TGTGCCAGCAGTGGGGGCACAGCAACGGAGGCTTTCTTT
cdr3_aa: CASSGGTATEAFF

d_call: -
j_call: TRBJ2-5
v_call: TRBV29-1
clone_size: many
cdr3_length: 11
cdr3_nt: TGCAGCGCCAGGGACGGGGGAACCCAGTACTTC
cdr3_aa: CSARDGGTQYF

d_call: -
j_call: TRBJ2-5
v_call: TRBV20-1
clone_size: -
cdr3_length: 13
cdr3_nt: TGCAGTGCTTTGCCGGGGGTGGGAGAGACCCAGTACTTC
cdr3_aa: CSALPGVGETQYF

d_call: -
j_call: TRBJ1-3
v_call: TRBV15
clone_size: few
cdr3_length: 15
cdr3_nt: TGTGCCACCAGCAGAGGGACGTCCGAACGGAACACCATATATTTT
cdr3_aa: CATSRGTSERNTIYF

d_call: -
j_call: TRBJ1-3
v_call: TRBV15
clone_size: few
cdr3_length: 14
cdr3_nt: TGTGCCACCAGCAGGTCGGGGGGGCGGAACACCATATATTTT
cdr3_aa: CATSRSGGRNTIYF

d_call: TRBD1
j_call: TRBJ2-1
v_call: TRBV5-1
clone_size: few
cdr3_length: 15
cdr3_nt: TGCGCCAGCAGCCTAACCGGGACAGTTTACAATGAGCAGTTCTTC
cdr3_aa: CASSLTGTVYNEQFF

d_call: -
j_call: TRBJ2-5
v_call: TRBV7-2
clone_size: few
cdr3_length: 12
cdr3_nt: TGTGCCAGCAGCTTCAGGGGAGAGACCCAGTACTTC
cdr3_aa: CASSFRGETQYF

d_call: TRBD2
j_call: TRBJ2-1
v_call: TRBV10-3
clone_size: -
cdr3_length: 14
cdr3_nt: TGTGCCATCAGTTCGAGCGGGAGGGGCAATGAGCAGTTCTTC
cdr3_aa: CAISSSGRGNEQFF

d_call: -
j_call: TRBJ2-5
v_call: TRBV29-1
clone_size: many
cdr3_length: 12
cdr3_nt: TGCAGCGCCCTGGTGCCTCAGGAGACCCAGTACTTC
cdr3_aa: CSALVPQETQYF

d_call: -
j_call: TRBJ1-5
v_call: TRBV6-2/TRBV6-3
clone_size: -
cdr3_length: 15
cdr3_nt: TGTGCCAGCAGTTGGCTTGCAGGGGCGGTTCAGCCCCAGCATTTT
cdr3_aa: CASSWLAGAVQPQHF

d_call: -
j_call: TRBJ2-3
v_call: TRBV20-1
clone_size: once
cdr3_length: 14
cdr3_nt: TGCAGCGCTACTGGGACTTCGTCGAGGGATACGCAGTATTTT
cdr3_aa: CSATGTSSRDTQYF

d_call: -
j_call: TRBJ1-1
v_call: TRBV28
clone_size: many
cdr3_length: 14
cdr3_nt: TGTGCCAGCAGTTTATCAGGGATCGACACTGAAGCTTTCTTT
cdr3_aa: CASSLSGIDTEAFF

d_call: -
j_call: TRBJ2-2
v_call: TRBV28
clone_size: few
cdr3_length: 20
cdr3_nt: TGTGCCAGCAGTTCCGACCCTAGGACGGCCAAAGGGGTTGGCACCGGGGAGCTGTTTTTT
cdr3_aa: CASSSDPRTAKGVGTGELFF

d_call: TRBD2
j_call: TRBJ2-3
v_call: TRBV28
clone_size: -
cdr3_length: 16
cdr3_nt: TGTGCCAGCAGTTTCCCGGCGGCGGGGGTCGGAGATACGCAGTATTTT
cdr3_aa: CASSFPAAGVGDTQYF

d_call: -
j_call: TRBJ2-2
v_call: TRBV7-3
clone_size: few
cdr3_length: 14
cdr3_nt: TGTGCCAGCAGCCTCGGGACAAACACCGGGGAGCTGTTTTTT
cdr3_aa: CASSLGTNTGELFF

d_call: TRBD1
j_call: TRBJ2-1
v_call: TRBV6-6
clone_size: many
cdr3_length: 16
cdr3_nt: TGTGCCAGCAGGGCGTCGACCGGGACAGCCTACAATGAGCAGTTCTTC
cdr3_aa: CASRASTGTAYNEQFF

d_call: TRBD1
j_call: TRBJ1-2
v_call: TRBV20-1
clone_size: many
cdr3_length: 14
cdr3_nt: TGCAGTCCAAACCCGAGGACAGGGAGTGCTGGCTACACCTTC
cdr3_aa: CSPNPRTGSAGYTF

d_call: TRBD1
j_call: TRBJ1-2
v_call: TRBV18
clone_size: few
cdr3_length: 15
cdr3_nt: TGTGCCAGCGCCACCACGGGACAGGGGGACTATGGCTACACCTTC
cdr3_aa: CASATTGQGDYGYTF

d_call: -
j_call: TRBJ1-1
v_call: TRBV7-6
clone_size: many
cdr3_length: 14
cdr3_nt: TGTGCCAGCAGCTTATCCCCAGAGAACACTGAAGCTTTCTTT
cdr3_aa: CASSLSPENTEAFF

d_call: -
j_call: TRBJ2-7
v_call: TRBV27
clone_size: -
cdr3_length: 14
cdr3_nt: TGTGCCAGCAGTCCGGGGGACAGACACACCGAGCAGTACTTC
cdr3_aa: CASSPGDRHTEQYF

d_call: -
j_call: TRBJ2-4
v_call: TRBV18
clone_size: many
cdr3_length: 14
cdr3_nt: TGTGCCAGCTCACCACCGGACCGGTGGTACATTCAGTACTTC
cdr3_aa: CASSPPDRWYIQYF

d_call: -
j_call: TRBJ2-3
v_call: TRBV29-1
clone_size: many
cdr3_length: 13
cdr3_nt: TGCAGCGCAGGGTTTTTAAGCACAGATACGCAGTATTTT
cdr3_aa: CSAGFLSTDTQYF

d_call: -
j_call: TRBJ2-7
v_call: TRBV28
clone_size: many
cdr3_length: 13
cdr3_nt: TGTGCCAGCAGAAGGGGGGGTCTGTACGAGCAGTACTTC
cdr3_aa: CASRRGGLYEQYF

d_call: -
j_call: TRBJ2-7
v_call: TRBV28
clone_size: -
cdr3_length: 12
cdr3_nt: TGTGCCAGCTTGACAAAGCCCTACGAGCAGTACTTC
cdr3_aa: CASLTKPYEQYF

d_call: TRBD1
j_call: TRBJ1-6
v_call: TRBV28
clone_size: -
cdr3_length: 12
cdr3_nt: TGTGCCGAGGGGTCAGGGGGATCACCCCTCCACTTT
cdr3_aa: CAEGSGGSPLHF

d_call: -
j_call: TRBJ1-1
v_call: TRBV5-1
clone_size: few
cdr3_length: 14
cdr3_nt: TGCGCCAGTTCCCGGACAGCAGGGAACACTGAAGCTTTCTTT
cdr3_aa: CASSRTAGNTEAFF

d_call: -
j_call: TRBJ2-2
v_call: TRBV5-4
clone_size: few
cdr3_length: 17
cdr3_nt: TGTGCCAGCAGCTCGACCTACACGGGGGAAAACACCGGGGAGCTGTTTTTT
cdr3_aa: CASSSTYTGENTGELFF

d_call: TRBD1
j_call: TRBJ1-2
v_call: TRBV6-1
clone_size: many
cdr3_length: 13
cdr3_nt: TGTGCCAGCAGCGACAGGGGGAACTATGGCTACACCTTC
cdr3_aa: CASSDRGNYGYTF

d_call: TRBD1
j_call: TRBJ1-1
v_call: TRBV28
clone_size: many
cdr3_length: 14
cdr3_nt: TGTGCCAGCAGAGTCCTAGGACAGGGACCTGAAGCTTTCTTT
cdr3_aa: CASRVLGQGPEAFF

d_call: TRBD1
j_call: TRBJ1-1
v_call: TRBV18
clone_size: many
cdr3_length: 15
cdr3_nt: TGTGCCAGCTCACATACAACGGGACAGGGGTCTGAAGCTTTCTTT
cdr3_aa: CASSHTTGQGSEAFF